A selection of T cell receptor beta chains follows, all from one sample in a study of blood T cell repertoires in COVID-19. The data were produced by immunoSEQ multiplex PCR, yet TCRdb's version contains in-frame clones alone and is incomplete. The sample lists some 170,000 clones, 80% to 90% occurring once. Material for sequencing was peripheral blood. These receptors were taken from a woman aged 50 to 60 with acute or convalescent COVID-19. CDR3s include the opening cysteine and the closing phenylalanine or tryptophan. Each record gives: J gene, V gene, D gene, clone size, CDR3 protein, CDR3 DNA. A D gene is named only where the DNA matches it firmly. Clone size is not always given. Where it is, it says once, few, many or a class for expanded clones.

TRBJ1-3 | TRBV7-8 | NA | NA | CASSLMSGGPGNTIYF | TGTGCCAGCAGCTTAATGTCGGGGGGACCTGGAAACACCATATATTTT
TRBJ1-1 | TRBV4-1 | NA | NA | CASSQGAGKSTEAFF | TGCGCCAGCAGCCAAGGGGCCGGAAAGTCAACTGAAGCTTTCTTT
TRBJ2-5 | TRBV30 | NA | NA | CAWTGGEETQYF | TGTGCCTGGACCGGGGGAGAGGAGACCCAGTACTTC
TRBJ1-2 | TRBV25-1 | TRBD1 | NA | CASSGATGGIVYGYTF | TGTGCCAGCAGTGGGGCGACAGGGGGGATTGTCTATGGCTACACCTTC
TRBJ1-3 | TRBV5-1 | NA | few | CASSQGFSGNTIYF | TGCGCCAGCAGCCAGGGCTTCTCTGGAAACACCATATATTTT
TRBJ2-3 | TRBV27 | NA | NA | CASSLLHLGDTQYF | TGTGCCAGCAGTTTGTTGCACCTCGGAGATACGCAGTATTTT
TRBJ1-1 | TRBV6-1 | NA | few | CASSDGQDPVAFF | TGTGCCAGCAGTGATGGTCAGGATCCAGTAGCTTTCTTT
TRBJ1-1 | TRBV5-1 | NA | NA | CASSIQGRGDTEAFF | TGCGCCAGCAGCATACAGGGTCGAGGAGACACTGAAGCTTTCTTT
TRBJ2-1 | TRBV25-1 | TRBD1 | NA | CASKDRSSYNEQFF | TGTGCCAGCAAGGACAGGAGCTCCTACAATGAGCAGTTCTTC
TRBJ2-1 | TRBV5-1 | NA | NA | CASSLAGGRYDNEQFF | TGCGCCAGCAGCCTCGCAGGGGGGAGGTATGACAATGAGCAGTTCTTC
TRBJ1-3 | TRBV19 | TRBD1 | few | CASRGQGAPVISGNTIYF | TGTGCCAGTAGGGGACAGGGGGCCCCAGTAATCTCTGGAAACACCATATATTTT
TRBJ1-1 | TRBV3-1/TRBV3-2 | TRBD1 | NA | CASSHDREGGNTEAFF | TGTGCCAGCAGCCATGACAGGGAAGGGGGGAACACTGAAGCTTTCTTT
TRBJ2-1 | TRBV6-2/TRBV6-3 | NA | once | CASSSSWGGQFF | TGTGCCAGCAGCTCCTCCTGGGGCGGTCAGTTCTTC
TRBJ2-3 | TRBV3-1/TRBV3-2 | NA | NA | CASSLYTDTQYF | TGTGCCAGCAGCTTATATACAGATACGCAGTATTTT
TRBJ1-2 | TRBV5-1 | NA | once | CASSSGLYGYTF | TGCGCCAGCAGCTCAGGGCTCTATGGCTACACCTTC
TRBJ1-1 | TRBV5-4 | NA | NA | CASSYRETEAFF | TGTGCCAGCAGCTATAGGGAGACTGAAGCTTTCTTT
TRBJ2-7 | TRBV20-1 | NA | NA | CSASGGSASYEQYF | TGCAGTGCTAGTGGGGGCAGTGCGAGCTACGAGCAGTACTTC
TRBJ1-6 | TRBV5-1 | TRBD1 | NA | CASSLGQGGVPLHF | TGCGCCAGCAGCTTGGGACAGGGAGGTGTACCCCTCCACTTT
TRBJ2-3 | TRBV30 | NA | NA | CAWTSIADTQYF | TGTGCCTGGACTAGTATTGCAGATACGCAGTATTTT
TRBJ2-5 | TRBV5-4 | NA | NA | CASSSMGQAQETQYF | TGTGCCAGCAGCTCGATGGGCCAGGCCCAAGAGACCCAGTACTTC
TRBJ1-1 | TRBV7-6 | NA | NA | CASSLAGREGNTEAFF | TGTGCCAGCAGCTTAGCGGGTAGGGAGGGGAACACTGAAGCTTTCTTT
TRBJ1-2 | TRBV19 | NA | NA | CASSTRSFGYTF | TGTGCCAGTAGTACCCGTTCGTTTGGCTACACCTTC
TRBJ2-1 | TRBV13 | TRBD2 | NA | CASSPTGRGSLPRNEQFF | TGTGCCAGCAGCCCGACGGGGCGGGGGTCCCTCCCACGGAATGAGCAGTTCTTC
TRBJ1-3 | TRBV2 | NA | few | CASSSNSGNTIYF | TGTGCCAGCAGTTCCAACTCTGGAAACACCATATATTTT
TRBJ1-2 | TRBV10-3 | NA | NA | CAIRQDYGYTF | TGTGCCATCAGGCAGGACTATGGCTACACCTTC
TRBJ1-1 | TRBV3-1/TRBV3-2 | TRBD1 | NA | CASSRLRTGTKNTEAFF | TGTGCCAGCAGCCGACTACGGACAGGGACGAAGAACACTGAAGCTTTCTTT
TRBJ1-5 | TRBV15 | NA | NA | CATSRDGRGNQPQHF | TGTGCCACCAGCAGAGATGGGCGGGGAAATCAGCCCCAGCATTTT
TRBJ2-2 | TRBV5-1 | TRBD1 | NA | CASWGGTGRNTGELFF | TGCGCCAGCTGGGGCGGGACAGGGCGAAACACCGGGGAGCTGTTTTTT
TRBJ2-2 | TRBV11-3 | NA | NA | CASGRNTGELFF | TGTGCCAGTGGGAGAAACACCGGGGAGCTGTTTTTT
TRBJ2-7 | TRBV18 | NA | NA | CASSPRTDEQYF | TGTGCCAGCTCACCTAGAACTGACGAGCAGTACTTC
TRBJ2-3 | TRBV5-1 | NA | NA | CASSLTGIDTDTQYF | TGCGCCAGCAGCTTGACAGGGATCGATACAGATACGCAGTATTTT
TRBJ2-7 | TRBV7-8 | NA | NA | CASSPLTYSAYEQYF | TGTGCCAGCAGCCCATTGACATACTCGGCCTACGAGCAGTACTTC
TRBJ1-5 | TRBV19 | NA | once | CASSMPGIRSNQPQHF | TGTGCCAGTAGTATGCCGGGTATTCGGAGCAATCAGCCCCAGCATTTT
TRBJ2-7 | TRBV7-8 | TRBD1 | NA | CASSLDPDREHEQYF | TGTGCCAGCAGCTTAGATCCAGACAGGGAGCACGAGCAGTACTTC
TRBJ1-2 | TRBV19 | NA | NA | CASSDIYGYTF | TGTGCCAGTAGTGACATCTATGGCTACACCTTC
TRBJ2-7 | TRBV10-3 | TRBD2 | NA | CAISESTSGRIEQYF | TGTGCCATCAGTGAGTCGACTAGCGGGAGAATCGAGCAGTACTTC
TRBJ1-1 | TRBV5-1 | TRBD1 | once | CASSSGQQTEAFF | TGCGCCAGCAGCTCGGGACAGCAGACTGAAGCTTTCTTT
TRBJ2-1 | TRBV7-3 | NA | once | CASSLAPEGNEQFF | TGTGCCAGCAGCTTAGCCCCTGAGGGCAATGAGCAGTTCTTC
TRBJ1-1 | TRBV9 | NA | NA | CASSASGVRDTEAFF | TGTGCCAGCAGCGCCTCAGGGGTGAGGGACACTGAAGCTTTCTTT
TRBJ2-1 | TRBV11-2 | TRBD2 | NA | CASSSVLAGGQEQFF | TGTGCCAGCAGCTCAGTTCTAGCGGGGGGGCAGGAGCAGTTCTTC
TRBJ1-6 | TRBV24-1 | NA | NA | CATSVLTGLNYNSPLHF | TGTGCCACCAGTGTCCTTACTGGACTGAATTACAATTCACCCCTCCACTTT
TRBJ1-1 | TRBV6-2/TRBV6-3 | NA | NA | CASSAHGRGNTEAFF | TGTGCCAGCAGTGCCCACGGTCGGGGGAACACTGAAGCTTTCTTT
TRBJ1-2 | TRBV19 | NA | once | CASSIWSGDHGYTF | TGTGCCAGTAGTATATGGTCGGGGGACCATGGCTACACCTTC
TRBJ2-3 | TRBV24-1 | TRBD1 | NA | CATSDETGGTDTQYF | TGTGCCACCAGTGATGAGACAGGGGGCACAGATACGCAGTATTTT
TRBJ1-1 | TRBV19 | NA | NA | CASSWSNTEAFF | TGTGCCAGTAGTTGGAGTAACACTGAAGCTTTCTTT
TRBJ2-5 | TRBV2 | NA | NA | CASSDPGYEETQYF | TGTGCCAGCAGTGACCCAGGGTATGAAGAGACCCAGTACTTC
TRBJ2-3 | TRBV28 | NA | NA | CASSFGRYTDTQYF | TGTGCCAGCAGTTTCGGTAGATACACAGATACGCAGTATTTT
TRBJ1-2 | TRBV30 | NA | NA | CACRVGYGYTF | TGTGCCTGTCGGGTTGGCTATGGCTACACCTTC
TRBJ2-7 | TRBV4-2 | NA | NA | CASSQEWPGVSYEQYF | TGTGCCAGCAGCCAAGAATGGCCGGGGGTCTCCTACGAGCAGTACTTC
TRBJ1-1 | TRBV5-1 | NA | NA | CASSSGFTEAFF | TGCGCCAGCAGTTCAGGGTTCACTGAAGCTTTCTTT
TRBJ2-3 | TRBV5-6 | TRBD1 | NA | CASSSGTGTQYF | TGTGCCAGCAGCTCCGGGACAGGTACGCAGTATTTT
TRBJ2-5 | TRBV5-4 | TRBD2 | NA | CASSLSGVQETQYF | TGTGCCAGCAGCTTGAGCGGGGTTCAAGAGACCCAGTACTTC
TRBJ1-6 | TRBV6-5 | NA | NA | CASRSSGLYNSPLHF | TGTGCCAGCAGGTCCTCGGGACTATATAATTCACCCCTCCACTTT
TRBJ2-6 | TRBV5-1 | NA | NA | CASSEGRGGSGANVLTF | TGCGCCAGCAGCGAAGGAAGGGGGGGCTCTGGGGCCAACGTCCTGACTTTC
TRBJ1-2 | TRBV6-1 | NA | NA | CASSEARSRGNYGYTF | TGTGCCAGCAGTGAAGCAAGGAGCAGGGGAAACTATGGCTACACCTTC
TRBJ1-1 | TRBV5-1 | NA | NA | CASTITGSNTEAFF | TGCGCCAGCACTATCACAGGCTCGAACACTGAAGCTTTCTTT
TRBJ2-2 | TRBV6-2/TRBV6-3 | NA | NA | CASSSDESGELFF | TGTGCCAGCAGTTCCGATGAGAGCGGGGAGCTGTTTTTT
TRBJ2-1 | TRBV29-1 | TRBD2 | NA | CSVEIGRAVEQFF | TGCAGCGTTGAAATCGGGAGGGCCGTTGAGCAGTTCTTC
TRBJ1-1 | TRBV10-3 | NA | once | CAIRRESTEAFF | TGTGCCATCAGAAGGGAGAGCACTGAAGCTTTCTTT
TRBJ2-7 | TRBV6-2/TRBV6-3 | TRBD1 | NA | CASSFPGQGAEQYF | TGTGCCAGCAGTTTCCCCGGACAGGGAGCCGAGCAGTACTTC